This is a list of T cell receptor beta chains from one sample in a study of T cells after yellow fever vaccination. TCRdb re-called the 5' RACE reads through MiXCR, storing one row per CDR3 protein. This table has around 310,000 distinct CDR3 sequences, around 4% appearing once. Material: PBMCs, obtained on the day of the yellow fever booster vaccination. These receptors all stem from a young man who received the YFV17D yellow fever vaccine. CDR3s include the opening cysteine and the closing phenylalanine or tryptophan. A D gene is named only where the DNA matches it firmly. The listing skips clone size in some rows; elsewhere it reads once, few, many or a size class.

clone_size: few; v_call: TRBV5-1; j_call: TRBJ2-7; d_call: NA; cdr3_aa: CASSYGGGYEQYF; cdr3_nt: TGCGCCAGCAGCTACGGAGGGGGCTACGAGCAGTACTTC
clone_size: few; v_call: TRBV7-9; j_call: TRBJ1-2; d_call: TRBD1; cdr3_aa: CASSLPGQANNYGYTF; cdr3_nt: TGTGCCAGCAGCTTACCAGGACAGGCAAATAACTATGGCTACACCTTC
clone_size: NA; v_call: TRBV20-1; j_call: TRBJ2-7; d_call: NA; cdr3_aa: CSARDDRSIRGEQYF; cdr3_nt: TGCAGTGCTAGAGATGACCGCAGTATCCGCGGCGAGCAGTACTTC
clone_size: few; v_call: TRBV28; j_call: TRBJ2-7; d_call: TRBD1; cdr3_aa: CASSLHPGTGYEQYF; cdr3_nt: TGTGCCAGCAGCCTCCATCCCGGGACAGGTTACGAGCAGTACTTC
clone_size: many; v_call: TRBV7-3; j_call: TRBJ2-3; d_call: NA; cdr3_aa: CASSLRDSNTDTQYF; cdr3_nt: TGTGCCAGCAGCTTGCGGGACAGCAACACAGATACGCAGTATTTT
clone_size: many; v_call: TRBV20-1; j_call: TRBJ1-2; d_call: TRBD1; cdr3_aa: CSARERTGGLGGYTF; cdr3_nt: TGCAGTGCTAGAGAAAGGACAGGGGGCCTGGGTGGCTACACCTTC
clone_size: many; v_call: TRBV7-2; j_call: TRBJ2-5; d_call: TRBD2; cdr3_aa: CASSLKRGRIQETQYF; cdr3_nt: TGTGCCAGCAGCTTAAAGCGGGGGCGAATACAAGAGACCCAGTACTTC
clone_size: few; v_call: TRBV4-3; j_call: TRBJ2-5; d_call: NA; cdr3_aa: CASSQDPGSGETQYF; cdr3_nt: TGCGCCAGCAGCCAAGATCCAGGGTCCGGGGAGACCCAGTACTTC
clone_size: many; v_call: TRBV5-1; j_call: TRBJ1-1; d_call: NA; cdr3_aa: CASSLDPQGTNTEAFF; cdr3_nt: TGCGCCAGCAGCTTGGACCCACAGGGTACAAACACTGAAGCTTTCTTT
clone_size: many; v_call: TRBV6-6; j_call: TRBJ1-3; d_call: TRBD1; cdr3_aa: CASSYSGRGLGNTIYF; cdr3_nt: TGTGCCAGCAGTTACTCGGGCAGGGGGCTCGGAAACACCATATATTTT
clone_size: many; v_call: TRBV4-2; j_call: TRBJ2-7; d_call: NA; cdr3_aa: CASSQAPALGEQYF; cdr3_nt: TGTGCCAGCAGCCAAGCACCGGCTCTGGGTGAGCAGTACTTC
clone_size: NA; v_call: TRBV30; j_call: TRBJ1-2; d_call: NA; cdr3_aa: CAFRVGDGYTF; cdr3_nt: TGTGCCTTTCGAGTAGGGGATGGCTACACCTTC
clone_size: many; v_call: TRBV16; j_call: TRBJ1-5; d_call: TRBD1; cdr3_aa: CASSQSIRGVHQPQHF; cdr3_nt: TGTGCCAGCAGCCAATCGATCAGGGGGGTACACCAGCCCCAGCATTTT
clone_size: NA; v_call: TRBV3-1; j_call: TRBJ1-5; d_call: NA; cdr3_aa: CASSGSGRAGEQPQHF; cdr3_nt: TGTGCCAGCAGCGGTTCAGGGCGAGCAGGGGAGCAGCCCCAGCATTTT
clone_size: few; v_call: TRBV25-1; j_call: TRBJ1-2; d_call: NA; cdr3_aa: CASSPGGGGGLGGYTF; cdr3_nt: TGTGCCAGCAGTCCGGGGGGCGGTGGGGGTCTGGGCGGCTACACCTTC
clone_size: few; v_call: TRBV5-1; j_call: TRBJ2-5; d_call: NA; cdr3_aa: CASSVGRLETQYF; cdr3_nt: TGCGCCAGCAGCGTTGGACGTCTAGAGACCCAGTACTTC
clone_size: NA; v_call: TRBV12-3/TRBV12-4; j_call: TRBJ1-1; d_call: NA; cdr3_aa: CASSSIGEAFF; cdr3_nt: TGTGCCAGCAGCTCGATTGGGGAAGCTTTCTTT
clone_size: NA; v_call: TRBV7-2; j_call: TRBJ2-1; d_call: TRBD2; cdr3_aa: CASSRTLAGLSYNEQFF; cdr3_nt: TGTGCCAGCAGCCGAACCCTAGCGGGGCTCTCCTACAATGAGCAGTTCTTC
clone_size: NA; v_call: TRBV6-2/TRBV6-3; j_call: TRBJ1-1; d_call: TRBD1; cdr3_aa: CASSPDRGWMGTEAFF; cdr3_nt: TGTGCCAGCAGTCCTGACAGGGGGTGGATGGGCACTGAAGCTTTCTTT
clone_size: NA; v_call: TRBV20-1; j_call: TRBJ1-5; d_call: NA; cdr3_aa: CSAPGGSNQPQHF; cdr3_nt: TGCAGTGCCCCGGGGGGGAGCAATCAGCCCCAGCATTTT
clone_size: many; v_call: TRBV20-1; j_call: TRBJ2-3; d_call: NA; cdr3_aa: CSASPSKRITDTQYF; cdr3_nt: TGCAGTGCGAGTCCATCAAAGAGAATCACAGATACGCAGTATTTT
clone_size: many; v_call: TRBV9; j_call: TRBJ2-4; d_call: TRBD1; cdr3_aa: CASRDRGDIQYF; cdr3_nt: TGTGCCAGCAGGGACAGGGGGGACATTCAGTACTTC
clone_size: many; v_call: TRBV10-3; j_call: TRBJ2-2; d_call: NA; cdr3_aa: CAISGQVNTGELFF; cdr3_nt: TGTGCCATCAGTGGGCAGGTTAACACCGGGGAGCTGTTTTTT
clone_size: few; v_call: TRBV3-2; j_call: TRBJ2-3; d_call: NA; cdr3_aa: CASSQEVIAELTDTQYF; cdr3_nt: TGTGCCAGCAGCCAAGAAGTAATAGCGGAGCTCACAGATACGCAGTATTTT
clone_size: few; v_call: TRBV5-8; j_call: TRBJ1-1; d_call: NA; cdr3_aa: CASSFYPGGTFF; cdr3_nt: TGTGCCAGCAGCTTCTATCCCGGAGGAACTTTCTTT
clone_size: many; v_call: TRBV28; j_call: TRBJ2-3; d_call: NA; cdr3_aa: CAIPGLSTDTQYF; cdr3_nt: TGTGCCATCCCGGGTTTAAGCACAGATACGCAGTATTTT
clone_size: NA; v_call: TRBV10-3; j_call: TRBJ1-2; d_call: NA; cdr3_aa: CAISESKEFNYGYTF; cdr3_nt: TGTGCCATCAGTGAGTCGAAGGAGTTCAACTATGGCTACACCTTC
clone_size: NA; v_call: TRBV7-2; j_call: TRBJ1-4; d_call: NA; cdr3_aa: CASSLAGGIEKLFF; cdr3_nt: TGTGCCAGCAGCTTAGCGGGGGGTATTGAAAAACTGTTTTTT
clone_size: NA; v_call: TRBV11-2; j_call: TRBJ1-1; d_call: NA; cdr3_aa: CASSVSRLNTEAFF; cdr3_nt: TGTGCCAGCAGCGTATCCCGTTTGAACACTGAAGCTTTCTTT